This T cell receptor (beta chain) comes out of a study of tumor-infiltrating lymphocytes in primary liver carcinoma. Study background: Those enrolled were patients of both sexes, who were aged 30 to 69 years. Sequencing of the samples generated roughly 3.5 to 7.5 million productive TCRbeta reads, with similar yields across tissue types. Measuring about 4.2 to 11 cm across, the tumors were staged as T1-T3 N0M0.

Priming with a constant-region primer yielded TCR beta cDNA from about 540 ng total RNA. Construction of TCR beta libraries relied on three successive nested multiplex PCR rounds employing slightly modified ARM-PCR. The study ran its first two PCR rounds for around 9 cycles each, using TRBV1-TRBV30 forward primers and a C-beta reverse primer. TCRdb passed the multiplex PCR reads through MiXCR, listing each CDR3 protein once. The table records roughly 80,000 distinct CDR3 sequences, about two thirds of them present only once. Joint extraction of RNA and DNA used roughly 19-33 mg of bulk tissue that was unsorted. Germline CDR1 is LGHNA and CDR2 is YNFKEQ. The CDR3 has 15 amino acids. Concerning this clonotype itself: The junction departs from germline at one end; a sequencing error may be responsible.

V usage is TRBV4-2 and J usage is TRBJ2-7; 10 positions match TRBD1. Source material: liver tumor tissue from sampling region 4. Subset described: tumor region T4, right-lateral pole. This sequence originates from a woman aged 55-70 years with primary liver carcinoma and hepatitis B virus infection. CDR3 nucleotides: TGTGCCAGCACCCAAGATCCGACAGGGGGCTACGAGCTGTACTTC. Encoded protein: CASTQDPTGGYELYF.